Presented here are 28 T cell receptor beta chains from one specimen sequenced in a study of T-cell reconstitution after alpha-beta-depleted transplantation in children. Unique molecular identifiers were built into the TCRbeta library. TCRdb re-derived calls from the PCR reads in MiXCR, one entry per CDR3 protein. The sample contains hundreds of thousands of distinct CDR3 sequences, 16% of which appear only once. The sequencing used PBMCs from the stem cell graft donor, collected from the stem cell graft. These receptors came from a human donor who donated a stem cell graft to a child with acute myeloid leukemia.

This clonotype was detected many times. V is TRBV7-7 and J is TRBJ2-1; weak D call: TRBD1 (5 bases). The V gene lost 1 base and the J gene lost 1 base, with 8 bases spanning the gap. Per germline, CDR1 SSHAT and CDR2 FNYEAQ (reference sequence). The CDR3 totals 15 residues. CDR3 in amino acids: CASSLGRVSYNEQFF. The CDR3 nucleotides are TGTGCCAGCAGCTTAGGCAGGGTGTCCTACAATGAGCAGTTCTTC.

V and J are TRBV7-9 and TRBJ2-1; D perhaps matches TRBD1 (6 bases). This CDR3 has 12 amino acids. Germline-derived CDR1 and CDR2 are SEHNR and FQNEAQ (reference sequence). With 11 bases removed from V and 5 bases from J, the gap between germline ends came to 13 bases. The CDR3: CAAGRGNNEQFF. The DNA of the CDR3 is TGTGCCGCGGGCAGGGGAAACAATGAGCAGTTCTTC. Looking up the rest from reference TRBV7-9 and TRBJ2-1 gives the full variable domain: DTGVSQNPRHKITKRGQNVTFRCDPISEHNRLYWYRQTLGQGPEFLTYFQNEAQLEKSRLLSDRFSAERPKGSFSTLEIQRTEQGDSAMYLCAAGRGNNEQFFGPGTRLTVL.

The V call is TRBV20-1, the J call TRBJ1-2, with TRBD1 identical over 10 bases. J was trimmed by 7 bases and V by 5 bases; bases with no gene match: 13. The CDR3 is made up of 15 amino acids. Germline-derived CDR1 and CDR2 are DFQATT and SNEGSKA (reference sequence). CDR3: CSAVAGTGAPPGYTF. In DNA form, the CDR3 reads TGCAGTGCTGTCGCCGGGACAGGGGCCCCCCCTGGCTACACCTTC.

The rearrangement uses TRBV11-2 and TRBJ1-4, with D possibly matching TRBD1 (5 bases). Germline CDR1 reads SGHAT; CDR2 reads FQNNGV. This CDR3 has 14 residues. With 4 bases removed from V and 10 bases from J, the gap between germline ends came to 16 bases. CDR3 region: CASSSPQGSAKLFF. For the CDR3, the DNA is TGTGCCAGCAGCTCCCCCCAGGGCAGTGCAAAACTGTTTTTT.

This clonotype was observed a handful of times. V usage is TRBV12-3 or TRBV12-4 and J usage is TRBJ2-1; TRBD2 might be the D (5 bases). V lost 5 bases, J lost 10 bases, and 21 bases lay in between. CDR3 length: 15 residues. CDR3 DNA sequence: TGTGCCAGCAGTCCCTCTCTTGGACTTCTGGGGGAGCAGTTCTTC. This translates into CASSPSLGLLGEQFF.

This clonotype was detected many times. The CDR3 nucleotides are TGTGCCAGCAGCGTAGAAGAGGCAGGGGGTCAGTACGAGCAGTACTTC. It yields the protein CASSVEEAGGQYEQYF. The rearrangement links TRBV9 to TRBJ2-7; 7 nucleotides line up with TRBD1. The length of the CDR3 is 16 residues. After removal of 0 bases from V and 4 bases from J, the junction contained 10 bases not matched to a gene. Germline assignment: CDR1 SGDLS and CDR2 YYNGEE.

This clonotype was recorded at least ten times. This chain connects TRBV12-3 or TRBV12-4 to TRBJ1-3; D remains unclear. The CDR3 has 17 residues. With 5 bases removed from V and 0 bases from J, the gap between germline ends came to 17 bases. The DNA for the CDR3 is TGTGCCAGCAGTCCCGCTGGGTGGGTCCTCTCTGGAAACACCATATATTTT. It codes for CASSPAGWVLSGNTIYF.

This chain uses TRBV21-1 with TRBJ2-7; the table's D call, TRBD2, has no DNA check behind it. TRBV21-1 is a pseudogene. The CDR3 totals 15 residues. The CDR3 coding sequence is TGTGCCAGCAGCAAAGCCGGGACTAGCGACTCTGAGCAGTACGTC. It yields the protein CASSKAGTSDSEQYV.

The CDR3 sequence: CASQTGTNTGELFF. In nucleotides, the CDR3 is TGTGCCTCCCAGACAGGGACTAACACCGGGGAGCTGTTTTTT. The gene calls are TRBV7-9 and TRBJ2-2, with D perhaps matching TRBD1 (7 bases). The CDR3 extends over 14 amino acids. Germline values: CDR1 SEHNR, CDR2 FQNEAQ (reference sequence). V lost 11 bases, J lost 2 bases, and 15 bases lay in between.

This clonotype was detected a few times. The rearrangement uses TRBV9 and TRBJ2-1, with a weak D call TRBD2 (5 bases). This CDR3 spans 16 amino acids. The V gene lost 4 bases and the J gene lost 0 bases, with 14 bases spanning the gap. Looked up from germline, CDR1 is SGDLS and CDR2 is YYNGEE. CDR3 residues: CASSPQDWGSYNEQFF. The CDR3 nucleotides are TGTGCCAGCAGCCCCCAGGACTGGGGCTCCTACAATGAGCAGTTCTTC.

This clonotype has ten or more counts. The rearrangement joins TRBV20-1 to TRBJ1-2; 7 nucleotides agree with TRBD1. Per the germline V gene, CDR1 is DFQATT and CDR2 is SNEGSKA (reference sequence). V lost 0 bases and J lost 7; bases outside the gene matches: 8. This CDR3 is built from 14 residues. The CDR3 sequence: CSARDRDRVTGYTF. DNA for the CDR3: TGCAGTGCTAGAGATCGAGACAGGGTGACTGGCTACACCTTC.

The chain has TRBV5-1 and TRBJ2-2, with 8 bases lining up with TRBD2. CDR3 length: 18 residues. Trimming removed 3 bases from V and 7 bases from J; junction bases left unmatched: 17. Germline lookup yields CDR1 SGHRS and CDR2 YFSETQ. The chain's CDR3 is CASSSSRQAGEYGGELFF. The CDR3 nucleotides are TGCGCCAGCAGCTCTTCGAGGCAAGCGGGGGAGTATGGCGGGGAGCTGTTTTTT.

This clonotype was picked up a small number of times. CDR3 protein: CASSPPASARVGTEAFF. The CDR3, as DNA: TGTGCCAGCTCACCACCTGCCTCTGCAAGGGTCGGCACTGAAGCTTTCTTT. V and J are TRBV18 and TRBJ1-1; D is ambiguous. Germline assignment: CDR1 KGHSH and CDR2 LQKENI. The CDR3 is made up of 17 amino acids. Trimming took off 0 bases at V and 4 bases at J, with 18 bases between the two ends.

The rearrangement uses TRBV7-9 and TRBJ2-1; D possibly matches TRBD1 or TRBD2 (5 bases each). CDR1 SEHNR and CDR2 FQNEAQ come from the germline V gene (reference sequence). CDR3 size: 15 residues. V was clipped by 1 base and J by 8 bases, with 15 bases between them. The CDR3 DNA sequence: TGTGCCAGCAGCTTAGGGGACGGTATGAGGGATGAGCAGTTCTTC. This encodes CASSLGDGMRDEQFF.

In its sample, this clonotype was seen many times. The rearrangement links TRBV20-1 to TRBJ1-1; 10 bases are a match to TRBD1. The CDR3 contains 16 residues. V lost 1 base, J lost 4 bases, and 9 bases stayed unmatched. Germline CDR1 DFQATT, CDR2 SNEGSKA (reference sequence). The CDR3 DNA follows: TGCAGTGCTAGAGGGGCCCCGGGACAGGGGCCCACTGAAGCTTTCTTT. Protein product: CSARGAPGQGPTEAFF.

Points on this clonotype: A clone one base away is much larger, so this may be a read error. V gene TRBV29-1 combines with J gene TRBJ1-2, with unresolved D. Germline V lookup: CDR1 SQVTM, CDR2 ANQGSEA. The CDR3 is 12 amino acids. The CDR3: CSVEVMNYDYTF. CDR3 sequence (DNA): TGCAGCGTTGAAGTCATGAACTATGACTACACCTTC.

This chain connects TRBV15 to TRBJ1-4, with 7 bases fitting TRBD1. This CDR3 spans 15 amino acids. V dropped 0 bases and J dropped 4; count of bases not matched to a gene: 2. CDR1 is LNHNV and CDR2 is YYDKDF in the germline V gene (reference sequence). The CDR3 region has the DNA TGTGCCACCAGCAGAGATTACAGGGGTAATGAAAAACTGTTTTTT. Protein sequence: CATSRDYRGNEKLFF. Using reference TRBV15 and TRBJ1-4 for the parts outside the CDR3, the full variable domain is DAMVIQNPRYQVTQFGKPVTLSCSQTLNHNVMYWYQQKSSQAPKLLFHYYDKDFNNEADTPDNFQSRRPNTSFCFLDIRSPGLGDTAMYLCATSRDYRGNEKLFFGSGTQLSVL.

This clonotype has just a few counts. V gene TRBV5-1 combines with J gene TRBJ2-7; D tentatively fits TRBD1 or TRBD2 (5 bases each). The CDR3 spans 14 residues. CDR1 and CDR2 from the germline V gene are SGHRS and YFSETQ. Trimming pared 1 base from V and 1 base from J, leaving 9 bases between. CDR3 sequence reads: CASSLRGVSYEQYF. The CDR3 DNA follows: TGCGCCAGCAGCTTGCGAGGGGTATCCTACGAGCAGTACTTC.

This chain connects TRBV10-3 to TRBJ1-2; a possible D gene is TRBD1 (5 bases). Germline CDR1 and CDR2: ENHRY and SYGVKD. V lost 10 bases and J lost 4, with 22 bases in between. The CDR3 runs 15 residues. The CDR3: CATLRRKGQTYGYTF. Here the CDR3 DNA reads TGTGCCACCCTTCGGCGCAAAGGACAAACCTATGGCTACACCTTC.

This rearrangement joins TRBV30 to TRBJ1-1; TRBD1 agrees at 8 bases. Per germline, CDR1 GTSNPN and CDR2 SVGIG (reference sequence). The CDR3 contains 15 residues. The V and J ends lost 3 bases and 3 bases, in that order; junction bases with no gene match: 9. The CDR3 protein is CAWRGSGTGYTEAFF. CDR3 DNA: TGTGCCTGGAGGGGATCTGGGACAGGATACACTGAAGCTTTCTTT.

This clonotype was found once. Here the CDR3 DNA reads TGTGCCACCAGTGATTTGCCTGACAGGGTTGGGACCGGGGAGCTGTTTTTT. It yields the protein CATSDLPDRVGTGELFF. The chain employs TRBV24-1 and TRBJ2-2, with TRBD1 identical over 7 bases. Trimming cost V 0 bases and J 5 bases; bases outside gene matches: 8. The CDR3 is 17 residues long. Germline assignment: CDR1 KGHDR and CDR2 SFDVKD.

The chain links TRBV20-1 to TRBJ2-7, with 7 bases lining up with TRBD2. Unmatched junction bases numbered 15, after V lost 6 bases and J lost 4 bases. Germline V gene data show CDR1 as DFQATT and CDR2 as SNEGSKA (reference sequence). The CDR3 spans 15 residues. Here the CDR3 DNA reads TGCAGTGCCTCAGACGTACTAGCGCCGTTTTACGAGCAGTACGTC. Translating gives CSASDVLAPFYEQYV.

This clonotype was observed a few times. The chain carries TRBV5-6 and TRBJ1-4; D is perhaps TRBD1 (6 bases). The CDR3 is 14 amino acids. The germline gives CDR1 SGHDT, CDR2 YYEEEE. V lost 2 bases to trimming and J lost 4 bases, with 9 bases between them. The DNA for the CDR3 is TGTGCCAGCAGCTTCGACAGGCTTAATGAAAAACTGTTTTTT. Protein product: CASSFDRLNEKLFF.

The V and J genes are TRBV9 and TRBJ1-4; 8 bases line up with TRBD1. Germline V lookup: CDR1 SGDLS, CDR2 YYNGEE. This CDR3 region has 15 residues. V was pared by 4 bases and J by 7 bases, with 9 bases of the junction left unmatched. CDR3 region: CASSPDGTGFEKLFF. CDR3 bases: TGTGCCAGCAGCCCCGACGGGACAGGCTTTGAAAAACTGTTTTTT. Supplemented by reference TRBV9 and TRBJ1-4, the full variable domain reads DSGVTQTPKHLITATGQRVTLRCSPRSGDLSVYWYQQSLDQGLQFLIQYYNGEERAKGNILERFSAQQFPDLHSELNLSSLELGDSALYFCASSPDGTGFEKLFFGSGTQLSVL.

This clonotype showed up just a few times. CDR3 bases: TGTGCCAGCAGTGATGGGCCATATAGCAATCAGCCCCAGCATTTT. Protein sequence: CASSDGPYSNQPQHF. This chain joins TRBV6-1 and TRBJ1-5; no definite D call. The V gene lost 3 bases and the J gene lost 0 bases, with 9 bases spanning the gap. This CDR3 has 15 amino acids. Germline V CDR1 and CDR2: MNHNS, SASEGT.

In this sample, this clonotype turned up many times. CDR3 bases: TGTGCCAGCAGTTCTACATACCGGGACAGGGGTCAGACCCAGTACTTC. This gives the protein CASSSTYRDRGQTQYF. This sequence joins TRBV12-3 or TRBV12-4 and TRBJ2-5; 10 bases fit TRBD1. With 4 bases clipped from V and 6 bases from J, the junction kept 11 bases outside the gene matches. This CDR3 has 16 residues.

This clonotype has a count of ten or more. J is TRBJ2-7 and V is TRBV5-6; D remains ambiguous. The CDR3 loop spans 13 amino acids. The V and J ends lost 0 bases and 3 bases respectively, with 7 bases between them. The V gene's germline CDR1 is SGHDT and CDR2 YYEEEE. CDR3 in amino acids: CASSLGRYYEQYF. CDR3 DNA sequence: TGTGCCAGCAGCTTGGGGAGATACTACGAGCAGTACTTC.

In the case of this clonotype: A much larger clone differs by one base, so this may be a read error. This chain's CDR3 is CSAFGPNQPQHF. As DNA, the CDR3 is TGCAGTGCTTTCGGGCCCAATCAGCCCCAGCATTTT. This chain uses TRBV20-1 with TRBJ1-5; no clear D. Germline V gene sequence: CDR1 DFQATT, CDR2 SNEGSKA (reference sequence). The CDR3 spans 12 residues. V was pared by 5 bases and J by 3 bases, with 8 bases between.